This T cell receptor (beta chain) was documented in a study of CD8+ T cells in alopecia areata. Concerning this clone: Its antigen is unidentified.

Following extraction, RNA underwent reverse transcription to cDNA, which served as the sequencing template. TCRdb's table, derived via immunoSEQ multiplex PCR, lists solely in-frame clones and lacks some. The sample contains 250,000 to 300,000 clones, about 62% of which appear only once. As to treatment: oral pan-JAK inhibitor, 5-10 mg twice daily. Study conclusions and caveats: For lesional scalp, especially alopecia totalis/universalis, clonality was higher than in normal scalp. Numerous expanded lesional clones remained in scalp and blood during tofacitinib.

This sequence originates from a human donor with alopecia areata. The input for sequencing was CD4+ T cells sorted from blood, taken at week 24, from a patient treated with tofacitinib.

CDR3: CASSIRQGSQPQHF. CDR3 bases: TGTGCCAGTAGTATTCGACAGGGAAGTCAGCCCCAGCATTTT. The genes are TRBV19 and TRBJ1-5, with 7 bases matching TRBD1. Unmatched junction bases numbered 5, after V lost 3 bases and J lost 6 bases. Germline V CDR1 and CDR2: LNHDA, SQIVND (reference sequence). The CDR3 totals 14 residues.